This passage covers 16 T cell receptor beta chains from one sample sequenced in a study of shared clonotypes between healthy human individuals. Some clones are missing from TCRdb's copy, which holds only in-frame ones; the method was immunoSEQ multiplex PCR. The data hold about 2.2 million clones, with just over 90% observed a single time. Naive CD8 cells lacked CD45RO and underwent positive selection for CCR7, leaving out terminally differentiated effector memory CD45RA+ cells. What was sequenced was naive CD8+ T cells from PBMCs. All receptors come from a man between 18 and 29 years old in good health. Some clones in this sample may be carry-over from other donors' samples.

The J gene is TRBJ2-7, the V gene TRBV5-1; D unclear. Germline V gives CDR1 SGHRS, CDR2 YFSETQ. This CDR3 comprises 17 residues. Trimming stripped 0 bases from V and 6 bases from J, with 22 bases between. This CDR3 is CASSLAVIGGPSGEQYF. The CDR3 nucleotides are TGCGCCAGCAGCTTGGCGGTTATCGGCGGCCCATCAGGCGAGCAGTACTTC.

The chain employs TRBV11-1 and TRBJ2-1; 12 positions match TRBD2. Unmatched junction bases numbered 2, after V lost 2 bases and J lost 9 bases. Germline V lookup: CDR1 SGHAT, CDR2 FQDESV (reference sequence). The CDR3 length is 14 residues. CDR3 coding DNA: TGTGCCAGCAGCTTACTAGCGGGAGGGATTGAGCAGTTCTTC. Its protein is CASSLLAGGIEQFF.

For this clone: At the DNA level, this CDR3 is encoded by other sequences in the same sample as well. The chain uses TRBV27 and TRBJ2-2; no reliable D call. Germline loops: CDR1 MNHEY, CDR2 SMNVEV (reference sequence). The CDR3 contains 14 residues. Trimming shortened V by 3 bases and J by 0 bases, and 5 bases separated the two germline ends. The CDR3 loop is CASSFLSNTGELFF. The CDR3 DNA reads as TGTGCCAGCAGTTTCCTCTCGAACACCGGGGAGCTGTTTTTT.

This chain joins TRBV9 and TRBJ1-2; 7 bases map to TRBD1. The junction had 12 bases not matched to a gene; V was cut back by 3 bases and J by 4 bases. Germline V CDR1 and CDR2: SGDLS, YYNGEE. CDR3 length: 16 amino acids. The CDR3 is CASSAAPGQIFYGYTF. In DNA, the CDR3 is TGTGCCAGCAGCGCGGCCCCGGGACAGATCTTCTATGGCTACACCTTC.

This clone has just one count. The chain uses TRBV6-1 and TRBJ1-3; 10 nucleotides match TRBD1. The CDR3 runs to 17 residues. Losses at the gene ends were 3 bases for V and 5 bases for J; bases not matched to a gene: 10. The germline V gene has CDR1 MNHNS and CDR2 SASEGT. The CDR3 is CASSDPRRDRGRNTIYF. CDR3 sequence (DNA): TGTGCCAGCAGTGATCCCAGAAGGGACAGGGGAAGAAACACCATATATTTT.

The chain recombines TRBV15 with TRBJ1-4; weak D call: TRBD1 (6 bases). Germline V gene data show CDR1 as LNHNV and CDR2 as YYDKDF (reference sequence). CDR3 length: 12 amino acids. V dropped 5 bases and J dropped 7 bases, with 8 bases sitting between them. Here the CDR3 reads CATSGRGEKLFF. The CDR3 DNA follows: TGTGCCACCAGCGGCAGGGGTGAAAAACTGTTTTTT.

This clone was seen a handful of times. This chain connects TRBV9 to TRBJ1-2; D is unresolved. Germline V gene sequence: CDR1 SGDLS, CDR2 YYNGEE. Between the trimmed V and J ends, which lost 3 bases and 3 bases, there was a span of 9 bases. The CDR3 is made up of 13 amino acids. The chain's CDR3 is CASSETTDYGYTF. The CDR3 nucleotides are TGTGCCAGCAGCGAGACAACCGACTATGGCTACACCTTC.

Turning to this clone: Additional DNA sequences in this sample encode the identical CDR3. The rearrangement joins TRBV7-9 to TRBJ2-7, with 7 bases identical to TRBD2. The CDR3 contains 13 residues. V trimming: 1 base; J trimming: 5 bases; junction bases outside the gene matches: 2. Germline CDR1 SEHNR, CDR2 FQNEAQ (reference sequence). The CDR3 sequence: CASSLGRGDEQYF. The CDR3 DNA is TGTGCCAGCAGCTTAGGCCGGGGGGACGAGCAGTACTTC.

V usage is TRBV7-8 and J usage is TRBJ2-1, with TRBD2 identical over 8 bases. The CDR3 consists of 14 residues. Trimming took 7 bases from V and 6 from J; bases not matched to a gene: 8. Germline assignment: CDR1 SGHVS and CDR2 FQNEAQ. The CDR3 sequence: CASTLLGTSNEQFF. CDR3 bases: TGTGCCAGCACCCTTCTTGGGACTAGCAATGAGCAGTTCTTC.

This chain links TRBV27 with TRBJ1-1; possibly TRBD1 for D (6 bases). Germline V gene sequence: CDR1 MNHEY, CDR2 SMNVEV (reference sequence). V dropped 4 bases and J dropped 5 bases, with 17 bases sitting between them. CDR3 length: 15 amino acids. CDR3 nucleotides: TGTGCCAGCAGTTCCCGGAGGGGGGTAGGAACTGAAGCTTTCTTT. It translates to CASSSRRGVGTEAFF.

The CDR3 loop reads CASSPLAQTQYF. The CDR3 DNA follows: TGTGCCAGCTCACCACTAGCACAGACCCAGTACTTC. V is TRBV18 and J is TRBJ2-5; D gene ambiguous. V was trimmed by 1 base and J by 6 bases, leaving 6 bases between them. Germline lookup yields CDR1 KGHSH and CDR2 LQKENI. The CDR3 runs 12 residues.

The DNA of the CDR3 is TGTGCCAGCAGTTACCTGGGGGCTCCTAGCACAGATACGCAGTATTTT. Translated, it gives CASSYLGAPSTDTQYF. V usage is TRBV6-6 and J usage is TRBJ2-3; D perhaps matches TRBD1 (6 bases). Germline V gives CDR1 MNHNY, CDR2 SVGAGI (reference sequence). V gave up 2 bases and J gave up 0 bases, with 12 bases separating them. This CDR3 is built from 16 residues.

Details on this clone: Other nucleotide sequences from this sample produce the same CDR3. The chain couples TRBV9 to TRBJ2-7; 9 bases line up with TRBD2. The V gene end was trimmed by 2 bases and the J gene end by 3 bases; junction bases not matched to a gene: 6. This CDR3 has 15 amino acids. The V gene's germline CDR1 is SGDLS and CDR2 YYNGEE. Written as DNA, the CDR3 is TGTGCCAGCAGCGTGGCCGGGACTAGCAGCTACGAGCAGTACTTC. Translated, it gives CASSVAGTSSYEQYF.

V is TRBV6-5 and J is TRBJ1-1; D is unresolved. Germline lookup yields CDR1 MNHEY and CDR2 SVGAGI. V shed 6 bases and J shed 1 base, with 12 bases lying between them. The CDR3 runs to 14 residues. The CDR3 nucleotides read TGTGCCAGCAGCCACCAGGTGGAGAACACTGAAGCTTTCTTT. Amino acids: CASSHQVENTEAFF.

This clone appeared once. This chain links TRBV4-1 with TRBJ2-2; 7 bases map to TRBD2. Germline CDR1 is MGHRA and CDR2 is YSYEKL. V trimming: 1 base; J trimming: 1 base; junction bases outside the gene matches: 6. This CDR3 has 17 amino acids. The CDR3 region is CASSQAHTGGNTGELFF. CDR3 DNA: TGCGCCAGCAGCCAAGCGCACACGGGGGGGAACACCGGGGAGCTGTTTTTT.

In nucleotides, the CDR3 is TGTGCCAGTAGTATAGTACCTAGCGGGAGAGGGGAGCTGTTTTTT. Protein: CASSIVPSGRGELFF. This sequence joins TRBV19 and TRBJ2-2; 10 nucleotides agree with TRBD2. V was pared by 1 base and J by 8 bases, with 4 bases of the junction left unmatched. Germline-derived CDR1 and CDR2 are LNHDA and SQIVND (reference sequence). This CDR3 has 15 amino acids.